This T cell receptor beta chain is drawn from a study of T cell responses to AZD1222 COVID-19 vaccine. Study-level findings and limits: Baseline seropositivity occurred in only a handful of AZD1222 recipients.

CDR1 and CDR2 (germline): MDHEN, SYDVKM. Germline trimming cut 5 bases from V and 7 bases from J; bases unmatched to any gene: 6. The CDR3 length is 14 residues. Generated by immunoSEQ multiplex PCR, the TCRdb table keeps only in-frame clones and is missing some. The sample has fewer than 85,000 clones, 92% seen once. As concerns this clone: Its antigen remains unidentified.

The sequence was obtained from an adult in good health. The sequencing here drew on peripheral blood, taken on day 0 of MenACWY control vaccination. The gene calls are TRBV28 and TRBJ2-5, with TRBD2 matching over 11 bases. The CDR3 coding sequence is TGTGCCAGCAGTGCGACTAGCGGGATTGCGACCCAGTACTTC. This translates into CASSATSGIATQYF.